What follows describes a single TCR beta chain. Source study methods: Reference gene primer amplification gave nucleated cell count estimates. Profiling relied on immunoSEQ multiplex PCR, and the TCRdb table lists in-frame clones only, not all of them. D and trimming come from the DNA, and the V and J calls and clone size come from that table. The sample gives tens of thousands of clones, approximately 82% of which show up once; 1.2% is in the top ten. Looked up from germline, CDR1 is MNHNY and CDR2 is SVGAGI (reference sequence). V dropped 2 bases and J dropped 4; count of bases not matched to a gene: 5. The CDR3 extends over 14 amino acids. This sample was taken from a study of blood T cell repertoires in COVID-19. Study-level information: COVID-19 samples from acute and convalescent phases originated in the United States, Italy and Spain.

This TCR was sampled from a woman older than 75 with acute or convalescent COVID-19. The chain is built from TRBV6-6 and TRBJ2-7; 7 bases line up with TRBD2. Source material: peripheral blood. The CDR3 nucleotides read TGTGCCAGCAGTTACGCGGCGGGAGAATACGAGCAGTACTTC. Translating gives CASSYAAGEYEQYF.